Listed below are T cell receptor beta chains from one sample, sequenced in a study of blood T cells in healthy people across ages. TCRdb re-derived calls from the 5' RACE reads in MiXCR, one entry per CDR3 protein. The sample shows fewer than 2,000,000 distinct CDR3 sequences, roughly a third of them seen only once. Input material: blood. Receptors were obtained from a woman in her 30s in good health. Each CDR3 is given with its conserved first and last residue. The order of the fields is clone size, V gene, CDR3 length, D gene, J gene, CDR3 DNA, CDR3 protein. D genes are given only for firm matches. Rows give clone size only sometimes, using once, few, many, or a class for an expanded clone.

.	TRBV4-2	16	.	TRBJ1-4	TGTGCCAGCAGCCAAGATGCGGGACCCGATAATGAAAAGCTGTTTTTT	CASSQDAGPDNEKLFF
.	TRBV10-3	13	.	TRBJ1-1	TGTGCCATCGGGACCGGATTGAACACTGAAGCTTTCTTT	CAIGTGLNTEAFF
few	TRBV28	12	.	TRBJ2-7	TGTGCCAGCAGTGTGACAGGTTCCGAGCAGTACTTC	CASSVTGSEQYF
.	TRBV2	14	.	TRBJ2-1	TGTGCCAGCAGTGAAGCAACTAGGCTAGGGGAGCAGTTCTTC	CASSEATRLGEQFF
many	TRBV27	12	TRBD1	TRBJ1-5	TGTGCCAGCAAGGGACAGGGGGGCCTAATGCATTTT	CASKGQGGLMHF
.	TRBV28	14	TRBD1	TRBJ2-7	TGTGCCAGCTGGACAGGGGGTAAGCTCTACGAGCAGTACTTC	CASWTGGKLYEQYF
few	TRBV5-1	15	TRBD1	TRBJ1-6	TGCGCCAGCAGCAGCGAGGACAGGTTTAATTCACCCCTCCACTTT	CASSSEDRFNSPLHF
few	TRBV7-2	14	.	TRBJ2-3	TGTGCCAGCAGCTTAGCGGCTCCCCCCGATACGCAGTATTTT	CASSLAAPPDTQYF
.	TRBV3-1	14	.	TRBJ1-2	TGTGCCAGCAGCCAAGATCCGGGGATGGGTGGCTACACCTTC	CASSQDPGMGGYTF
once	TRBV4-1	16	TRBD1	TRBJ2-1	TGCGCCAGCAGCCCCCTACCGGGACAGGGTGAAAATGAGCAGTTCTTC	CASSPLPGQGENEQFF
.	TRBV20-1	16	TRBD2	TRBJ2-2	TGCAGTGCTAGACCTCTAGCGGGAGACTACACCGGGGAGCTGTTTTTT	CSARPLAGDYTGELFF
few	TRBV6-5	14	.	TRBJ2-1	TGTGCCAGCAGTTACGTGCCGGGGCCTAAGGAGCAGTTCTTC	CASSYVPGPKEQFF
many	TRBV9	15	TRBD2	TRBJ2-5	TGTGCCAGCAGCACAAGCGGGGGGCCCAGGGAGACCCAGTACTTC	CASSTSGGPRETQYF
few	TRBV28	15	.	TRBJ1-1	TGTGCCAGCAGTGAGAGCCAGGGGTCAGGGAGTGAAGCTTTCTTT	CASSESQGSGSEAFF
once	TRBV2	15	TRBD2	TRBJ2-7	TGTGCCAGCATCCTAGCGGGAGGGAGCTCCTACGAGCAGTACTTC	CASILAGGSSYEQYF
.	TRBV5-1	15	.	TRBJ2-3	TGCGCCAGGAGCTTGGTCAGGACTGGCACAGATACGCAGTATTTT	CARSLVRTGTDTQYF
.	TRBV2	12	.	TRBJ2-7	TGTGCCAGCAAAGGGTGGGTCTCCGAGCAGTACTTC	CASKGWVSEQYF
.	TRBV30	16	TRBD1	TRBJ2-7	TGTGCCTGGAGTGTACCTGGGACAGGGCGTCCCTACGAGCAGTACTTC	CAWSVPGTGRPYEQYF
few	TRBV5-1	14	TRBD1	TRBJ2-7	TGCGCCAGCAGCTTACGGACAGGGGCCCACGAGCAGTACTTC	CASSLRTGAHEQYF
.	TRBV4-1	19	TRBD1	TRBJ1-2	TGCGCCAGCAGCCATCCGTTTCGGGACAGGGAAGGGAGAACCTATGGCTACACCTTC	CASSHPFRDREGRTYGYTF
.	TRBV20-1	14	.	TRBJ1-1	TGCAGCGATCGGGAAGGGGGAGGGAACACTGAAGCTTTCTTT	CSDREGGGNTEAFF
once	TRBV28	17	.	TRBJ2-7	TGTGCCAGCAGTTTATTGGGGCTTTTTATATCTCCCTACGAGCAGTACTTC	CASSLLGLFISPYEQYF
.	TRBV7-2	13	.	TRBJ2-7	TGTGCCAGCAGCTTAGGAGGTCCCCTCGAGCAGTACTTC	CASSLGGPLEQYF
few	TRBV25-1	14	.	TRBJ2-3	TGTGCCAGCAGCAAAGGCCCAGGGCCAGATACGCAGTATTTT	CASSKGPGPDTQYF
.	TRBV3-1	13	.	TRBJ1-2	TGTGCCAGCAGCCACGGGGGAAACTATGGCTACACCTTC	CASSHGGNYGYTF
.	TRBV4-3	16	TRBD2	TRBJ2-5	TGCGCCAGCAGCCAAGATGGGACTACCATCCAAGAGACCCAGTACTTC	CASSQDGTTIQETQYF
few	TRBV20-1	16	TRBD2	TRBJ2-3	TGCAGTGCAACCCCCCGGTTAGCGGGAAGCACAGATACGCAGTATTTT	CSATPRLAGSTDTQYF
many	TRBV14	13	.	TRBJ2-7	TGTGCCAGCAGCCGGGGCCTTACCTACGAGCAGTACTTC	CASSRGLTYEQYF
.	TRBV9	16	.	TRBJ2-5	.	CASSAVAGGAVETLYF
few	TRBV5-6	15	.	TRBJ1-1	TGTGCCAGCAGCTTGGCGGCGTTAACGGACACTGAAGCTTTCTTT	CASSLAALTDTEAFF
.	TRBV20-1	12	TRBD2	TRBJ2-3	TGCAGCGGCGAGACTAGCGCAGATACGCGGTATTTT	CSGETSADTRYF
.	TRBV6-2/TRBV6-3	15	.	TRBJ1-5	TGTGCCAGCAGCCTTAGGGGAGTCAGCAATCAGCCCCAGCATTTT	CASSLRGVSNQPQHF
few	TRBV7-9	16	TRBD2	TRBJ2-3	TGTGCCAGCAGCTTATCGGCTAGCGGTTACACAGATACGCAGTATTTT	CASSLSASGYTDTQYF
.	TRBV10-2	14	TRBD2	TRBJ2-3	TGCGCCAGCAGCCTCCTTGGACTAGCAGATACGCAGTATTTT	CASSLLGLADTQYF
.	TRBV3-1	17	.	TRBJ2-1	TGTGCCAGCAGCCAAGAACTCAGGTATAGAGGAAACAATGAGCAGTTCTTC	CASSQELRYRGNNEQFF
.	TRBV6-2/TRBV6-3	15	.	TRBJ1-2	TGTGCCAGCAGTGCACAGGGTCCCGCTAACTATGGCTACACCTTC	CASSAQGPANYGYTF
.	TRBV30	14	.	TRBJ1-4	TGTGCCTGGAGTGGACAGACTAAGAATGAAAAACTGTTTTTT	CAWSGQTKNEKLFF
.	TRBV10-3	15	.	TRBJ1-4	TGTGCCATCAGTGATCCCGGGGTCTCTAATGAAAAACTGTTTTTT	CAISDPGVSNEKLFF
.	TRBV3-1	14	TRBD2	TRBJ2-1	TGTGCCAGCAGCTACGGGGGGACCTACAATGAGCAGTTCTTC	CASSYGGTYNEQFF
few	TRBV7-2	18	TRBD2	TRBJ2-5	TGTGCCAGCAGCTTAGTTACTAGCGGGGGGCCTAACCAAGAGACCCAGTACTTC	CASSLVTSGGPNQETQYF
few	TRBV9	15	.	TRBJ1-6	TGTGCCAGCAGCGGAACCGGGGCCTCCCAACAACCCCTCCACTTT	CASSGTGASQQPLHF
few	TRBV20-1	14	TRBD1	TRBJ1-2	TGCAGTGCTATACCGGGACAGGGGGGCGGTGGCTACACCTTC	CSAIPGQGGGGYTF
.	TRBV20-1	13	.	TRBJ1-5	TGCAGTGCTAGATCGGGGGCCCCTCAGCCCCAGCATTTT	CSARSGAPQPQHF
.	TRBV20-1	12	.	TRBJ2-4	TGCAGTGCTGCGGGGCAGAAAAACATTCAGTACTTC	CSAAGQKNIQYF
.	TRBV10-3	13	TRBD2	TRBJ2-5	TGTGCCACCGCGGGGGGGGTCGGAGAGACCCAGTACTTC	CATAGGVGETQYF
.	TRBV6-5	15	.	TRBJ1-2	TGTGCCAGCAGTTACTCTAAGGGGTACGACTATGGCTACACCTTC	CASSYSKGYDYGYTF
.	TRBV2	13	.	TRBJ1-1	TGTGCCAGCCTCTTAGACGGAAACACTGAAGCTTTCTTT	CASLLDGNTEAFF
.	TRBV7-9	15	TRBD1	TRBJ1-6	TGTGCCAGCAGTTTCACCGGGACAGCCAATTCACCCCTCCACTTT	CASSFTGTANSPLHF
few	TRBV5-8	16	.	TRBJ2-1	TGTGCCAGCAGCTTGGGTAATCGGGATCCGTACGATGAGCAGTTCTTC	CASSLGNRDPYDEQFF
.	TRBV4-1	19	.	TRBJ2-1	TGCGCCAGCAGCCCGGGCCTTATACAGGGTGTTAATAACTACAATGAGCAGTTCTTC	CASSPGLIQGVNNYNEQFF